This is a list of T cell receptor beta chains from one sample in a study of response to subunit inactivated influenza vaccine. TCRdb analysed the RT-PCR reads with MiXCR anew, one entry per CDR3 protein. Here the sample spans 400,000 to 650,000 distinct CDR3 sequences, 7.2% being singletons. The material was PBMCs from blood, obtained around 25 months after vaccination. These receptors all come from a man aged 50 to 75 who received an inactivated influenza vaccine. The CDR3 runs from the conserved cysteine through the conserved F or W. The order of the fields is CDR3 length, J gene, D gene, clone size, V gene, CDR3 DNA, CDR3 protein. D genes are given only for firm matches. The listing skips clone size in some rows; elsewhere it reads once, few, many or a size class.

13	TRBJ2-2	-	-	TRBV10-3	TGTGCCATCAGAACAGGGTTCACCGGGGAGCTGTTTTTT	CAIRTGFTGELFF
13	TRBJ2-5	-	few	TRBV20-1	TGCAGTGCTAGGACACTAGTTTCGCAGACCCAGTACTTC	CSARTLVSQTQYF
17	TRBJ1-3	TRBD1	many	TRBV12-3/TRBV12-4	TGTGCCAGCAGCTCAAGGGACAGACATTTCTCTGGAAACACCATATATTTT	CASSSRDRHFSGNTIYF
15	TRBJ2-1	TRBD2	many	TRBV10-3	TGTGCCATCAGGGGTGGTTCTAGCGGGCTAAATGAGCAGTTCTTC	CAIRGGSSGLNEQFF
14	TRBJ1-1	-	-	TRBV10-3	TGTGCCATCAGTGCCCGGGGGCGGGACACTGAAGCTTTCTTT	CAISARGRDTEAFF
15	TRBJ1-1	-	many	TRBV5-1	TGCGCCAGCAGCCCCCTCGGGGGATTGTACACTGAAGCTTTCTTT	CASSPLGGLYTEAFF
13	TRBJ1-5	-	few	TRBV15	TGTGCCACCAGCATTCAGGAAAATCAGCCCCAGCATTTT	CATSIQENQPQHF
14	TRBJ2-4	TRBD1	-	TRBV13	TGTGCCAGCAGCTTCGGGGACAGGGTAAACATTCAGTACTTC	CASSFGDRVNIQYF
11	TRBJ2-1	-	many	TRBV29-1	TGCAGCGCCGATGTCCGCAATGAGCAGTTCTTC	CSADVRNEQFF
12	TRBJ2-5	-	many	TRBV20-1	TGCAGTGCTAGAATTGGCGTAGAGACCCAGTACTTC	CSARIGVETQYF
18	TRBJ2-1	TRBD2	-	TRBV28	TGTGCCAGCAGTCTAGGACTAGCGGGAGGGCTCCTCGACAATGAGCAGTTCTTC	CASSLGLAGGLLDNEQFF
13	TRBJ2-2	-	many	TRBV5-1	TGCGCCAGCTCCCAGAGCCCCACCGGGGAGCTGTTTTTT	CASSQSPTGELFF
15	TRBJ2-2	TRBD1	few	TRBV7-8	TGTGCCAGCAGCGTAAGGACAGGGTACTCCGGGGAGCTGTTTTTT	CASSVRTGYSGELFF
14	TRBJ1-5	-	few	TRBV9	TGTGCCAGCAGCGATCAGGGCAGCAATCAGCCCCAGCATTTT	CASSDQGSNQPQHF
15	TRBJ1-6	-	many	TRBV4-2	TGTGCCAGCAGCCAAGATCCAGCATATAATTCACCCCTCCACTTT	CASSQDPAYNSPLHF
17	TRBJ1-1	TRBD1	few	TRBV4-1	TGCGCCAGCAGCCAAAGATGGGGGCAGGGGGCAGGCACTGAAGCTTTCTTT	CASSQRWGQGAGTEAFF
17	TRBJ2-3	TRBD1	-	TRBV6-2/TRBV6-3	TGTGCCAGCAGTTACTACCGGACAGGGTGGGGTCCAGATACGCAGTATTTT	CASSYYRTGWGPDTQYF
16	TRBJ1-5	TRBD1	few	TRBV27	TGTGCCAGCAGTTTACTGGGACAGGGCGACAATCAGCCCCAGCATTTT	CASSLLGQGDNQPQHF
14	TRBJ2-1	TRBD2	-	TRBV6-2/TRBV6-3	TGTGCCAGCAGTTTAATAGCGGGCTACAATGAGCAGTTCTTC	CASSLIAGYNEQFF
13	TRBJ2-7	-	-	TRBV28	TGTGCCAGCAGCCCCGGCCCGATGGGCGAGCAGTACTTC	CASSPGPMGEQYF
14	TRBJ2-7	-	-	TRBV18	TGTGCCAGCTCAACCCCTATGAGGACCTACGAGCAGTACTTC	CASSTPMRTYEQYF
10	TRBJ2-7	-	many	TRBV7-2	TGTGCCAGCAGCTCGGACAAGCAGTACTTC	CASSSDKQYF
16	TRBJ2-3	-	-	TRBV12-3/TRBV12-4	TGTGCCAGCAGTTTTTATCCCGGGGGCTCGGGGGATACGCAGTATTTT	CASSFYPGGSGDTQYF
16	TRBJ2-7	TRBD2	few	TRBV4-3	TGCGCCAGCAGCCAAGAATCTAGCGGGAGATCCTACGAGCAGTACTTC	CASSQESSGRSYEQYF
18	TRBJ2-1	-	few	TRBV21-1	TGTGCCAGCAGCAACGGACTAGCGGGAGAGACCATGTACAATGAGCAGTTCTTC	CASSNGLAGETMYNEQFF
18	TRBJ2-7	-	-	TRBV7-2	TGTGCCAGCAGCCTAGCGGGTGCCGGGACAGGAAGCCTCTACGAGCAGTACTTC	CASSLAGAGTGSLYEQYF